Described below is a single T cell receptor beta chain sequence and its context. Its antigen remains unidentified. This entry belongs to a study of OX40 agonist ivuxolimab in advanced cancers. Study context: Intravenous ivuxolimab at 0.01 to 10 mg/kg was given to patients every 2 weeks.

V dropped 6 bases and J dropped 8 bases, with 16 bases sitting between them. CDR1 and CDR2 from the germline V gene are MNHEY and SVGAGI. The CDR3 spans 13 residues. The data were produced by immunoSEQ multiplex PCR, yet TCRdb's version contains in-frame clones alone and is incomplete. The table has approximately 68,000 clones, about 90% seen once. Findings and limits, study-wide: Normalized expansion of T-cell clones was also low for some nonresponders. Dose levels from 0.1 to 3.0 mg/kg saw CD4+ and CD8+ blood T cells expand clonally by week 6.

The receptor was derived from an adult with an advanced solid tumor such as melanoma, head and neck, liver or kidney cancer. The material was CD4+ or CD8+ T cells sorted from blood, obtained in a trial of the OX40 agonist ivuxolimab. The J gene is TRBJ1-2, the V gene TRBV6-5; D is unresolved. CDR3 coding DNA: TGTGCCAGCAGCGAAGCGGGCCCGTGGGGCTACACCTTC. As protein: CASSEAGPWGYTF.